Sequencing of this T cell receptor (beta chain) was carried out in a study of CXCR3-negative and CXCR3-positive naive CD8 T cells. Background on the study: The TRB read total, about 130 million, broke down to about 1.5 +/- 0.3 million reads per library. Study-level findings and limits: Memory cells differed in TRBV-TRBJ usage, but naive CXCR3-negative and CXCR3-positive cells had similar usage. Most assays were run on fresh PBMCs (CXCR3 expression partially decreased after cryopreservation).

A note on this clonotype: The antigen remains unidentified.

UMI-tagged TRB cDNA libraries were built via 5' RACE. TCRdb reprocessed the 5' RACE reads, keeping one entry per CDR3 protein, no DNA. Found here are about 90,000 distinct CDR3 sequences; the top ten clones hold around 1%. Naive CD8+ T cells carried a CD45RO-CCR7+CD27+CD95- phenotype. The CDR3 spans 14 residues. Germline-derived CDR1 and CDR2 are SGHVT and SQSDAQ. The chain couples TRBV7-4 to TRBJ2-7; TCRdb's D call of TRBD2 is untestable without DNA. The sample was naive CXCR3- CD8+ T cells from blood. Subset specified: CD45RO-CCR7+CD27+CD95- naive CD8+ T cells lacking CXCR3 (TNR3-). The TCR sequence derives from a human donor in good health. Some clones in this sample may be carry-over from other donors' samples. CDR3 residues: CASSFERISYEQYF.